The 8 T cell receptor beta chains below all came from one sample that was sequenced in a study of beta chain features in type 1 diabetes. The whole isolated RNA underwent reverse transcription, so sequencing captured expressed TCRB transcripts. Sequenced by immunoSEQ multiplex PCR; TCRdb stores in-frame clones only, minus some. The sample has under 450,000 clones, about 16% seen once. The sequencing input was naive CD4+ T cells from blood. The receptors stem from a woman aged 18 to 35 in good health.

This chain connects TRBV7-2 to TRBJ2-7; possible D gene TRBD1, 6 bases. CDR3 size: 18 residues. The V gene's germline CDR1 is SGHTA and CDR2 FQGNSA. The V gene lost 4 bases and the J gene lost 2 bases, with 24 bases spanning the gap. CDR3 bases: TGTGCCAGCAGCTACCCTCGTTTAAGAACAGGGCTCCCCTACGAGCAGTACTTC. As protein: CASSYPRLRTGLPYEQYF.

The CDR3 DNA reads TGTGCCAGCAGCTTAGTGGTTGCGGGAGACTACGAGCAGTACTTC. Amino acids: CASSLVVAGDYEQYF. The genes are TRBV11-1 and TRBJ2-7; TRBD2 matches 7 bases. V lost 1 base to trimming and J lost 3 bases; unmatched junction nucleotides: 6. The CDR3 totals 15 residues. The germline V gene has CDR1 SGHAT and CDR2 FQDESV (reference sequence).

This clone has only a few counts. The same CDR3 arises from other DNA sequences in this sample as well. The V gene is TRBV9, the J gene TRBJ2-7, with TRBD2 matching 10 bases. This CDR3 contains 15 residues. Germline-derived CDR1 and CDR2 are SGDLS and YYNGEE. V was clipped by 0 bases and J by 1 base; unmatched bases: 1. The CDR3 DNA is TGTGCCAGCAGCGTAGAACTAGCGGGATCCTACGAGCAGTACTTC. This codes for CASSVELAGSYEQYF.

This chain links TRBV30 with TRBJ2-1, with a tentative D call TRBD2 (6 bases). V was trimmed by 8 bases and J by 3 bases, leaving 17 bases between them. The CDR3 totals 14 residues. Germline CDR1 GTSNPN, CDR2 SVGIG (reference sequence). The CDR3 region is CALDAGLFYNEQFF. DNA for the CDR3: TGTGCCCTAGACGCGGGGCTATTCTACAATGAGCAGTTCTTC.

The CDR3 spells CSVVLASYEQYF. For the CDR3, the DNA is TGCAGCGTTGTACTAGCTTCCTACGAGCAGTACTTC. This sequence joins TRBV29-1 and TRBJ2-7, with a weak D call TRBD2 (6 bases). CDR1 is SQVTM, CDR2 ANQGSEA, per germline. The ends were cut back, 4 bases at V and 1 base at J, with 8 bases in the middle. The CDR3 is made up of 12 amino acids.

This sequence joins TRBV2 and TRBJ2-2, with 7 bases aligning to TRBD2. Germline trimming cut 8 bases from V and 2 bases from J; bases unmatched to any gene: 8. Germline values: CDR1 SNHLY, CDR2 FYNNEI. This CDR3 contains 15 residues. CDR3 DNA: TGTGCCAGCGGGAGGGCAGGGTACAACACCGGGGAGCTGTTTTTT. As protein: CASGRAGYNTGELFF.

This clone was counted a few times. The V and J genes are TRBV4-2 and TRBJ2-1; D perhaps matches TRBD2 (6 bases). The CDR3 has 16 residues. Germline CDR1 is LGHNA and CDR2 is YNFKEQ. The V end lost 1 base, the J end lost 4 bases, and 14 bases lay between the germline ends. The CDR3 bases are TGTGCCAGCAGCCAAGCGGATAGCGGACTTTACAATGAGCAGTTCTTC. Its translation is CASSQADSGLYNEQFF.

This chain links TRBV18 with TRBJ2-3, with D possibly TRBD2 on 5 matching bases. Trimming removed 11 bases at V and 5 bases at J, with 17 bases between. The V gene's germline CDR1 is KGHSH and CDR2 LQKENI. This CDR3 comprises 13 residues. The chain's CDR3 is CAGTSGIEDTQYF. In nucleotides, the CDR3 is TGTGCCGGAACCTCGGGGATCGAAGATACGCAGTATTTT.